These T cell receptor beta chains were read from a single sample in a study of blood T cell repertoires in COVID-19. Using immunoSEQ multiplex PCR, the repertoire was profiled, and TCRdb retains in-frame clones only, with some absent. Of approximately 210,000 clones in the sample, roughly 86% were seen once. Source material: peripheral blood. These receptors all come from a woman in her forties or fifties with active or convalescent COVID-19. Each CDR3 is given with its conserved first and last residue. The D gene is left open where the match is weak. Not every row has a clone size; where given, it reads once, few, many or a size class.

j_gene: TRBJ1-6
d_gene: .
abundance: .
v_gene: TRBV9
CDR3aa: CASSFSPGNSPLHF
CDR3nt: TGTGCCAGCAGCTTCTCCCCGGGTAATTCACCCCTCCACTTT

j_gene: TRBJ1-5
d_gene: TRBD1
abundance: .
v_gene: TRBV18
CDR3aa: CASSTDRSGQPQHF
CDR3nt: TGTGCCAGCTCTACGGACAGGTCCGGGCAGCCCCAGCATTTT

j_gene: TRBJ2-1
d_gene: .
abundance: few
v_gene: TRBV6-4
CDR3aa: CASSEESGSYNEQFF
CDR3nt: TGTGCCAGCAGTGAAGAGTCGGGCTCCTACAATGAGCAGTTCTTC

j_gene: TRBJ1-3
d_gene: .
abundance: .
v_gene: TRBV10-3
CDR3aa: CAISDSAGSGNTIYF
CDR3nt: TGTGCCATCAGTGACTCTGCCGGCTCTGGAAACACCATATATTTT

j_gene: TRBJ1-5
d_gene: .
abundance: .
v_gene: TRBV6-4
CDR3aa: CASSAEARIGPQHF
CDR3nt: TGTGCCAGCAGTGCGGAGGCCCGAATAGGGCCCCAGCATTTT

j_gene: TRBJ1-4
d_gene: .
abundance: .
v_gene: TRBV6-5
CDR3aa: CASSPGWGREKLFF
CDR3nt: TGTGCCAGCAGCCCGGGATGGGGTAGGGAAAAACTGTTTTTT

j_gene: TRBJ1-5
d_gene: .
abundance: .
v_gene: TRBV6-5
CDR3aa: CASKQSDNQPQHF
CDR3nt: TGTGCCAGCAAACAGTCGGACAATCAGCCCCAGCATTTT

j_gene: TRBJ1-2
d_gene: .
abundance: few
v_gene: TRBV7-2
CDR3aa: CASSLEVAGTYGYTF
CDR3nt: TGTGCCAGCAGCTTAGAGGTAGCCGGAACCTATGGCTACACCTTC

j_gene: TRBJ2-3
d_gene: TRBD1
abundance: .
v_gene: TRBV5-4
CDR3aa: CASSLTGVMTTDTQYF
CDR3nt: TGTGCCAGCAGCTTAACAGGGGTTATGACCACAGATACGCAGTATTTT

j_gene: TRBJ2-2
d_gene: .
abundance: .
v_gene: TRBV18
CDR3aa: CASSPPVTGNTGELFF
CDR3nt: TGTGCCAGCTCACCACCGGTCACAGGAAACACCGGGGAGCTGTTTTTT

j_gene: TRBJ2-1
d_gene: .
abundance: .
v_gene: TRBV5-1
CDR3aa: CASSLPIGTNYNEQFF
CDR3nt: TGCGCCAGCAGCTTGCCAATCGGGACAAATTACAATGAGCAGTTCTTC

j_gene: TRBJ2-1
d_gene: .
abundance: .
v_gene: TRBV25-1
CDR3aa: CASRTQGRNEQFF
CDR3nt: TGTGCCAGCAGGACACAGGGTCGAAATGAGCAGTTCTTC

j_gene: TRBJ2-7
d_gene: TRBD2
abundance: .
v_gene: TRBV14
CDR3aa: CASSQGGGRASEQYF
CDR3nt: TGTGCCAGCAGCCAAGGAGGCGGGAGGGCCTCCGAGCAGTACTTC

j_gene: TRBJ2-1
d_gene: TRBD2
abundance: .
v_gene: TRBV6-6
CDR3aa: CASSYERGPGFF
CDR3nt: TGTGCCAGCAGCTACGAGCGGGGTCCTGGGTTCTTC

j_gene: TRBJ2-1
d_gene: .
abundance: .
v_gene: TRBV4-1
CDR3aa: CASSHSLRVYEQFF
CDR3nt: TGCGCCAGCAGCCATTCACTCAGGGTTTATGAGCAGTTCTTC

j_gene: TRBJ2-1
d_gene: TRBD2
abundance: .
v_gene: TRBV27
CDR3aa: CASSPIAGGPYNEQFF
CDR3nt: TGTGCCAGCAGTCCAATAGCGGGAGGGCCATACAATGAGCAGTTCTTC

j_gene: TRBJ1-1
d_gene: .
abundance: .
v_gene: TRBV6-1
CDR3aa: CASSAVGGAVAGEAFF
CDR3nt: TGTGCCAGCAGTGCGGTCGGAGGGGCCGTCGCCGGGGAAGCTTTCTTT

j_gene: TRBJ1-1
d_gene: .
abundance: once
v_gene: TRBV7-3
CDR3aa: CASSPGGVVLNTEAFF
CDR3nt: TGTGCCAGCAGCCCCGGGGGGGTCGTGTTGAACACTGAAGCTTTCTTT

j_gene: TRBJ1-2
d_gene: TRBD1
abundance: .
v_gene: TRBV5-1
CDR3aa: CASSFSGQGDGYTF
CDR3nt: TGCGCCAGCAGCTTTTCCGGACAGGGTGATGGCTACACCTTC

j_gene: TRBJ1-1
d_gene: .
abundance: .
v_gene: TRBV2
CDR3aa: CASQTRTANTEAFF
CDR3nt: TGTGCCAGCCAAACAAGGACAGCGAACACTGAAGCTTTCTTT

j_gene: TRBJ2-2
d_gene: TRBD2
abundance: .
v_gene: TRBV9
CDR3aa: CASNPLAGRTGELFF
CDR3nt: TGTGCCAGCAACCCCTTAGCGGGACGGACCGGGGAGCTGTTTTTT

j_gene: TRBJ2-1
d_gene: .
abundance: .
v_gene: TRBV29-1
CDR3aa: CSAGRGGYNEQFF
CDR3nt: TGCAGCGCTGGGAGGGGGGGCTACAATGAGCAGTTCTTC

j_gene: TRBJ1-5
d_gene: .
abundance: .
v_gene: TRBV4-1
CDR3aa: CASSQDENRNQPQHF
CDR3nt: TGCGCCAGCAGCCAAGATGAGAACCGCAATCAGCCCCAGCATTTT

j_gene: TRBJ1-2
d_gene: .
abundance: once
v_gene: TRBV5-1
CDR3aa: CASSFRLDLGYTF
CDR3nt: TGCGCCAGCAGCTTTCGTCTAGACCTAGGCTACACCTTC

j_gene: TRBJ1-6
d_gene: .
abundance: .
v_gene: TRBV9
CDR3aa: CASSYQASYNSPLHF
CDR3nt: TGTGCCAGCAGCTACCAGGCGTCCTATAATTCACCCCTCCACTTT

j_gene: TRBJ1-2
d_gene: .
abundance: .
v_gene: TRBV20-1
CDR3aa: CSARPPDGYTF
CDR3nt: TGCAGTGCTAGACCTCCTGATGGCTACACCTTC

j_gene: TRBJ2-7
d_gene: .
abundance: .
v_gene: TRBV11-3
CDR3aa: CASSLTSYSYEQYF
CDR3nt: TGTGCCAGCAGCCTAACCTCTTACTCCTACGAGCAGTACTTC

j_gene: TRBJ1-2
d_gene: .
abundance: .
v_gene: TRBV3-1/TRBV3-2
CDR3aa: CASSQNRQGYTF
CDR3nt: TGTGCCAGCAGCCAGAACAGGCAGGGCTACACCTTC

j_gene: TRBJ2-1
d_gene: TRBD2
abundance: .
v_gene: TRBV6-4
CDR3aa: CASAPKSGTHDEQFF
CDR3nt: TGTGCCAGCGCCCCAAAGAGCGGGACTCACGATGAGCAGTTCTTC

j_gene: TRBJ1-2
d_gene: .
abundance: .
v_gene: TRBV18
CDR3aa: CASTPDNYVYGYTF
CDR3nt: TGTGCCAGCACGCCCGACAATTACGTCTATGGCTACACCTTC

j_gene: TRBJ2-7
d_gene: TRBD2
abundance: .
v_gene: TRBV11-2
CDR3aa: CASRTLSGRGTYEQYF
CDR3nt: TGTGCCAGCAGAACCCTTAGCGGGAGGGGTACCTACGAGCAGTACTTC

j_gene: TRBJ2-3
d_gene: .
abundance: .
v_gene: TRBV3-1/TRBV3-2
CDR3aa: CASSRRGGSDTQYF
CDR3nt: TGTGCCAGCAGCCGTCGTGGAGGTTCAGATACGCAGTATTTT

j_gene: TRBJ1-2
d_gene: TRBD1
abundance: .
v_gene: TRBV20-1
CDR3aa: CSASDRGVGYTF
CDR3nt: TGCAGTGCTAGTGACAGGGGGGTAGGCTACACCTTC

j_gene: TRBJ2-2
d_gene: .
abundance: .
v_gene: TRBV3-1/TRBV3-2
CDR3aa: CASSQDRTYTGELFF
CDR3nt: TGTGCCAGCAGCCAAGATCGGACTTACACCGGGGAGCTGTTTTTT

j_gene: TRBJ1-2
d_gene: TRBD1
abundance: .
v_gene: TRBV6-5
CDR3aa: CASSYSSGQGKTGYTF
CDR3nt: TGTGCCAGCAGTTACTCTTCAGGACAGGGAAAGACAGGCTACACCTTC

j_gene: TRBJ2-1
d_gene: TRBD2
abundance: .
v_gene: TRBV10-3
CDR3aa: CASGGAGGHNEQFF
CDR3nt: TGTGCATCCGGGGGAGCGGGAGGCCACAATGAGCAGTTCTTC

j_gene: TRBJ1-2
d_gene: .
abundance: .
v_gene: TRBV6-5
CDR3aa: CASSLHGGADYGYTF
CDR3nt: TGTGCCAGCAGCCTCCACGGGGGGGCTGACTATGGCTACACCTTC

j_gene: TRBJ1-1
d_gene: .
abundance: .
v_gene: TRBV5-1
CDR3aa: CASSLIGGTSNEAFF
CDR3nt: TGCGCCAGCAGCTTGATTGGGGGGACCTCGAACGAAGCTTTCTTT

j_gene: TRBJ2-1
d_gene: TRBD2
abundance: .
v_gene: TRBV7-3
CDR3aa: CASSALRTSGSGNEQFF
CDR3nt: TGTGCCAGCAGCGCACTCCGGACTAGCGGGAGCGGAAATGAGCAGTTCTTC

j_gene: TRBJ1-1
d_gene: .
abundance: .
v_gene: TRBV2
CDR3aa: CASSREEGTEAFF
CDR3nt: TGTGCCAGCAGCAGGGAGGAGGGCACTGAAGCTTTCTTT

j_gene: TRBJ1-2
d_gene: .
abundance: .
v_gene: TRBV28
CDR3aa: CASRQGHSNYGYTF
CDR3nt: TGTGCCAGCAGGCAGGGTCATTCTAACTATGGCTACACCTTC

j_gene: TRBJ1-3
d_gene: .
abundance: .
v_gene: TRBV28
CDR3aa: CASSLTGGTGNTIYF
CDR3nt: TGTGCCAGCAGTTTGACTGGGGGCACTGGAAACACCATATATTTT

j_gene: TRBJ1-1
d_gene: TRBD1
abundance: .
v_gene: TRBV5-5
CDR3aa: CASSPRTGKNTEAFF
CDR3nt: TGTGCCAGCAGCCCAAGGACAGGGAAGAACACTGAAGCTTTCTTT

j_gene: TRBJ2-5
d_gene: TRBD1
abundance: once
v_gene: TRBV13
CDR3aa: CASSFSTGGQETQYF
CDR3nt: TGTGCCAGCAGCTTCTCGACAGGGGGCCAAGAGACCCAGTACTTC

j_gene: TRBJ2-7
d_gene: TRBD2
abundance: once
v_gene: TRBV5-1
CDR3aa: CASSYQTPGLAGVPSPHEQYF
CDR3nt: TGCGCCAGCAGCTACCAGACCCCGGGACTAGCGGGAGTACCTAGTCCTCACGAGCAGTACTTC

j_gene: TRBJ2-5
d_gene: TRBD1
abundance: .
v_gene: TRBV6-1
CDR3aa: CASSERRTGRQETQYF
CDR3nt: TGTGCCAGCAGTGAACGAAGGACAGGGAGGCAAGAGACCCAGTACTTC

j_gene: TRBJ1-2
d_gene: .
abundance: .
v_gene: TRBV5-1
CDR3aa: CASSLGQTVYGYTF
CDR3nt: TGCGCCAGCAGCTTGGGTCAGACTGTCTATGGCTACACCTTC

j_gene: TRBJ2-1
d_gene: TRBD1
abundance: .
v_gene: TRBV5-1
CDR3aa: CASSLGQGFHNEQFF
CDR3nt: TGCGCCAGCAGCTTGGGACAGGGGTTTCACAATGAGCAGTTCTTC